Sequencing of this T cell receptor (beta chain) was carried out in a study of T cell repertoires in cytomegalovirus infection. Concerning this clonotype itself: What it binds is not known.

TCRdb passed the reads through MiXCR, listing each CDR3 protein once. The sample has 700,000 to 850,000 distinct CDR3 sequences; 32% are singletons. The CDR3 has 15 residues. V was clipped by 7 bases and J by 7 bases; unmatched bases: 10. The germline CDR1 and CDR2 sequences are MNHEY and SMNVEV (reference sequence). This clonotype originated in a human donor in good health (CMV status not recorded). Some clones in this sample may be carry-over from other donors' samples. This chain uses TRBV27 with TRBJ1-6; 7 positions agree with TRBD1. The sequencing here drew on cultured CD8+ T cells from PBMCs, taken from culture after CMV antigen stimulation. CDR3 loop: CASTLYRTGNSPLHF. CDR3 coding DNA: TGTGCCAGCACCCTCTACAGGACAGGCAATTCACCCCTCCACTTT.